These 28 T cell receptor beta chains came from one sample sequenced in a study of OX40 agonist ivuxolimab in advanced cancers. Only in-frame clones appear in the TCRdb table, and some are missing; sequencing was by immunoSEQ multiplex PCR. The data contain roughly 100,000 clones, around 85% of them singletons. The sequences come from CD4+ or CD8+ T cells sorted from blood, collected in a trial of the OX40 agonist ivuxolimab. These receptors all stem from an adult with an advanced solid tumor such as melanoma, head and neck, liver or kidney cancer.

This clone occurred once. The gene calls are TRBV27 and TRBJ2-3, with no clear D. Looked up from germline, CDR1 is MNHEY and CDR2 is SMNVEV (reference sequence). CDR3 length equals 15 residues. V lost 6 bases, J lost 5 bases, and 18 bases lay in between. The CDR3 sequence is CASSVRLSWEDTQYF. Written as DNA, the CDR3 is TGTGCCAGCAGCGTAAGGCTATCCTGGGAAGATACGCAGTATTTT.

The CDR3 nucleotides are TGTGCCAGCAGCGTAATGGCGTTTTCACAGGGGCCCCAGCATTTT. Encoded protein: CASSVMAFSQGPQHF. The V call is TRBV9, the J call TRBJ1-5; D is possibly TRBD1 (6 bases). CDR1 and CDR2 (germline): SGDLS, YYNGEE. The CDR3 contains 15 residues. The V end lost 1 base, the J end lost 9 bases, and 17 bases lay between the germline ends.

Comment on this clone: Other DNA variants within this sample encode the same CDR3. The CDR3 nucleotides read TGTGCCAGCAGCCCCCCCACTAGCACAGATACGCAGTATTTT. It translates to CASSPPTSTDTQYF. This chain links TRBV28 with TRBJ2-3; D is uncertain. CDR1 and CDR2 from the germline V gene are MDHEN and SYDVKM. V was cut by 6 bases and J by 0 bases, with 10 bases left in between. The CDR3 is 14 amino acids.

This chain connects TRBV28 to TRBJ2-7; unclear D gene. Germline-derived CDR1 and CDR2 are MDHEN and SYDVKM. V was cut by 3 bases and J by 4 bases, with 10 bases left in between. The CDR3 is 13 amino acids. The CDR3 loop reads CASSFPISYEQYF. CDR3 DNA sequence: TGTGCCAGCAGTTTCCCAATCTCGTACGAGCAGTACTTC. The whole variable domain, remainder taken from reference TRBV28 and TRBJ2-7, is DVKVTQSSRYLVKRTGEKVFLECVQDMDHENMFWYRQDPGLGLRLIYFSYDVKMKEKGDIPEGYSVSREKKERFSLILESASTNQTSMYLCASSFPISYEQYFGPGTRLTVT.

The V gene is TRBV7-8, the J gene TRBJ2-1, with D uncertain. CDR3 length: 14 residues. Germline CDR1 SGHVS, CDR2 FQNEAQ. Trimming took off 3 bases at V and 5 bases at J, with 11 bases between the two ends. As DNA, the CDR3 is TGTGCCAGCAGCTTCACAGAGTCCGACAATGAGCAGTTCTTC. Translation: CASSFTESDNEQFF.

The chain has TRBV27 and TRBJ2-5; D tentatively fits TRBD1 or TRBD2 (5 bases each). The closer fit of TRBJ2-7 to the DNA end suggests the J call may be wrong. This CDR3 spans 12 amino acids. Germline loops: CDR1 MNHEY, CDR2 SMNVEV (reference sequence). CDR3 bases: TGTGCCAGCAGTTGGGGGATGGACGAGCAGTACTTC. It specifies CASSWGMDEQYF.

CDR3 sequence (DNA): TGTGCCAGCAGCAAATACGGGGGGGCTTCACCCCTCCACTTT. The encoded protein is CASSKYGGASPLHF. The chain links TRBV7-9 to TRBJ1-6; D is perhaps TRBD1 (6 bases). CDR3 size: 14 residues. V was shortened by 5 bases and J by 9 bases, with 14 bases between the two germline ends. Looked up from germline, CDR1 is SEHNR and CDR2 is FQNEAQ (reference sequence).

J is TRBJ2-2 and V is TRBV28; the D gene is possibly TRBD2 (6 bases). This CDR3 is 15 amino acids long. Germline lookup yields CDR1 MDHEN and CDR2 SYDVKM. The V end lost 3 bases, the J end lost 5 bases, and 13 bases lay between the germline ends. CDR3 nucleotides: TGTGCCAGCAGTTTTAACACCGGAGGGACCGGGGAGCTGTTTTTT. Its translation: CASSFNTGGTGELFF.

The chain combines TRBV28 with TRBJ1-4, with D uncertain. Germline CDR1 reads MDHEN; CDR2 reads SYDVKM. This CDR3 has 14 amino acids. V was clipped by 4 bases and J by 11 bases, with 17 bases between them. The CDR3 DNA reads as TGTGCCAGCAGTTCTCCGGACGGGCTAGGGAAACTGTTTTTT. It yields the protein CASSSPDGLGKLFF.

The chain employs TRBV18 and TRBJ1-2, with 12 bases fitting TRBD1. Germline V gives CDR1 KGHSH, CDR2 LQKENI. Trimming at V came to 3 bases and at J to 5 bases, leaving 4 bases not matched to a gene. The length of the CDR3 is 15 residues. The CDR3 nucleotides read TGTGCCAGCTCACCCGGGACAGGGGGCTTATATGGCTACACCTTC. Amino acid sequence: CASSPGTGGLYGYTF.

The rearrangement uses TRBV21-1 and TRBJ2-5; the table assigns TRBD2, which was not confirmed against the DNA. TRBJ2-7 explains the end of the DNA better; the J call may be wrong. TRBV21-1 is classified as a pseudogene. The CDR3 sequence is 21 residues long. In nucleotides, the CDR3 is TGTGCCAGCAGCAAAGGGGAGGTTTTAGGGACTAGCGGTTATTGCTCCTACGAGCAGTACTTC. Residues: CASSKGEVLGTSGYCSYEQYF.

This clone was recorded a few times. The rearrangement joins TRBV6-5 to TRBJ2-1; TRBD2 aligns across 10 bases. Germline V CDR1 and CDR2: MNHEY, SVGAGI. J lost 7 bases, V lost 0 bases, and 6 bases had no gene match. The CDR3 spans 16 residues. DNA of the CDR3: TGTGCCAGCAGTTACTCGAAGCTAGCGGGAGCGAATGAGCAGTTCTTC. Its protein is CASSYSKLAGANEQFF.

J is TRBJ2-3 and V is TRBV7-6; D is perhaps TRBD2 (6 bases). With 5 bases removed from V and 3 bases from J, the gap between germline ends came to 15 bases. Germline loops: CDR1 SGHVS, CDR2 FNYEAQ. The CDR3 sequence is 15 residues long. The CDR3 DNA reads TGTGCCAGCAGCCAAGCGGGCCAGATGACAGATACGCAGTATTTT. Protein product: CASSQAGQMTDTQYF.

V gene TRBV30 combines with J gene TRBJ1-4; a weak D match, TRBD1 (6 bases). This CDR3 region has 12 residues. V was shortened by 4 bases and J by 9 bases, with 12 bases between the two germline ends. The germline V gene encodes CDR1 GTSNPN and CDR2 SVGIG (reference sequence). The CDR3 loop is CAWTPGVQKLFF. CDR3 bases: TGTGCCTGGACTCCAGGGGTCCAAAAACTGTTTTTT.

The chain uses TRBV30 and TRBJ2-3; D call uncertain. The CDR3 has 12 amino acids. CDR1 is GTSNPN and CDR2 is SVGIG in the germline V gene (reference sequence). The V gene lost 0 bases and the J gene lost 4 bases, with 5 bases spanning the gap. This CDR3 reads CAWSVSADTQYF. The CDR3 coding sequence is TGTGCCTGGAGTGTTTCGGCAGATACGCAGTATTTT. Together with reference TRBV30 and TRBJ2-3, the CDR3 gives the full variable domain: SQTIHQWPATLVQPVGSPLSLECTVEGTSNPNLYWYRQAAGRGLQLLFYSVGIGQISSEVPQNLSASRPQDRQFILSSKKLLLSDSGFYLCAWSVSADTQYFGPGTRLTVL.

This clone appeared a few times. J is TRBJ2-7 and V is TRBV28, with 7 bases that match TRBD2. The CDR3 contains 15 residues. The trim removed 3 bases at V and 3 bases at J, leaving 8 bases unmatched. Germline V lookup: CDR1 MDHEN, CDR2 SYDVKM. The CDR3 here is CASSFPRTSGYEQYF. CDR3 DNA: TGTGCCAGCAGTTTCCCACGGACTAGTGGCTACGAGCAGTACTTC.

J is TRBJ2-5 and V is TRBV2; D not certain. V dropped 8 bases and J dropped 2 bases, with 9 bases sitting between them. Germline-derived CDR1 and CDR2 are SNHLY and FYNNEI. This CDR3 contains 12 residues. In DNA, the CDR3 is TGTGCCAGCTTTATGAGACAAGAGACCCAGTACTTC. Translated: CASFMRQETQYF.

To note about this clone: Sequence at one end of the junction differs from germline and may be a read error. This rearrangement joins TRBV7-7 to TRBJ2-2; no definite D call. Germline V CDR1 and CDR2: SSHAT, FNYEAQ (reference sequence). The CDR3 contains 12 residues. The CDR3 DNA reads as TGTGCTAGCAGCTCCGGGTCCGGGGAGCTGTTTTTT. As protein: CASSSGSGELFF.

J is TRBJ1-4 and V is TRBV5-6; tentative D call: TRBD1 (5 bases). Per the germline V gene, CDR1 is SGHDT and CDR2 is YYEEEE. Trimming took 4 bases from V and 8 from J, leaving 18 bases between them. CDR3 length equals 15 residues. The CDR3 here is CASSPIGLRGEKLFF. The DNA for the CDR3 is TGTGCCAGCAGCCCGATCGGGCTCCGGGGCGAAAAACTGTTTTTT.

The V and J genes are TRBV28 and TRBJ2-1, with no clear D. The CDR3 spans 11 residues. Per the germline V gene, CDR1 is MDHEN and CDR2 is SYDVKM. V lost 3 bases, J lost 8 bases, and 5 bases lay in between. The CDR3 nucleotides read TGTGCCAGCAGTTTTCTGGATGAGCAGTTCTTC. Its protein product is CASSFLDEQFF.

The chain links TRBV28 to TRBJ1-6, with D perhaps TRBD1 (6 bases). V shed 6 bases and J shed 7 bases, with 10 bases lying between them. The germline V gene encodes CDR1 MDHEN and CDR2 SYDVKM. This CDR3 spans 13 amino acids. The chain's CDR3 is CASRKGDNSPLHF. CDR3 nucleotides: TGTGCCAGCAGAAAGGGGGACAATTCACCCCTCCACTTT.

Worth noting for this clone: An end of the junction differs from the germline gene, which may be a read error. The chain recombines TRBV7-7 with TRBJ2-5; 7 nucleotides line up with TRBD1. There are 15 residues in the CDR3. Germline V gene lookup returns CDR1 SSHAT and CDR2 FNYEAQ (reference sequence). CDR3 amino acids: CASSLGAGGQETQYF. The DNA of the CDR3 is TGTGCTAGCAGCTTAGGGGCAGGGGGCCAAGAGACCCAGTACTTC.

This rearrangement joins TRBV5-4 to TRBJ1-2; TRBD1 agrees at 10 bases. Germline CDR1 reads SGHNT; CDR2 reads YYREEE (reference sequence). After removal of 2 bases from V and 1 base from J, the junction contained 5 bases not matched to a gene. The CDR3 has 16 amino acids. The CDR3 reads CASSFDRGRGNYGYTF. CDR3 bases: TGTGCCAGCAGCTTTGACAGGGGGCGTGGTAACTATGGCTACACCTTC.

For the CDR3, the DNA is TGTGCCAGCAGTCCCCCCACAGGGGCGGGAGTCACCGGGGAGCTGTTTTTT. Protein sequence: CASSPPTGAGVTGELFF. This chain uses TRBV28 with TRBJ2-2; D could derive from TRBD1 or TRBD2 (7 bases each). Trimming pared 5 bases from V and 4 bases from J, leaving 20 bases between. The CDR3 runs to 17 residues. Germline lookup yields CDR1 MDHEN and CDR2 SYDVKM.

The chain is built from TRBV7-9 and TRBJ2-1; the D gene is possibly TRBD1 (7 bases). Germline V gives CDR1 SEHNR, CDR2 FQNEAQ (reference sequence). With 5 bases removed from V and 0 bases from J, the gap between germline ends came to 11 bases. CDR3 size: 15 residues. CDR3 residues: CASSPGGLSYNEQFF. Written as DNA, the CDR3 is TGTGCCAGCAGCCCAGGGGGACTCTCCTACAATGAGCAGTTCTTC.

Here the CDR3 reads CASCKSTNTGELFF. CDR3 DNA sequence: TGTGCCAGCTGCAAATCTACGAACACCGGGGAGCTGTTTTTT. The gene calls are TRBV7-9 and TRBJ2-2; no definite D call. Germline CDR1 SEHNR, CDR2 FQNEAQ (reference sequence). V was cut by 8 bases and J by 0 bases, with 10 bases left in between. The CDR3 contains 14 residues.

This chain links TRBV28 with TRBJ1-2; TRBD1 is a possible D gene (5 bases). Trimming took off 7 bases at V and 5 bases at J, with 14 bases between the two ends. Germline CDR1 is MDHEN and CDR2 is SYDVKM. This CDR3 comprises 13 residues. The CDR3, as DNA: TGTGCCAGCAAACTTGGGGCTGGGTATGGCTACACCTTC. Translated: CASKLGAGYGYTF.

The gene calls are TRBV5-1 and TRBJ2-3, with a weak D call TRBD2 (6 bases). Per germline, CDR1 SGHRS and CDR2 YFSETQ. V was trimmed by 4 bases and J by 1 base, leaving 10 bases between them. The CDR3 runs to 14 residues. CDR3 in amino acids: CASSAVAGTDTQYF. Written as DNA, the CDR3 is TGCGCCAGCAGCGCCGTAGCGGGCACAGATACGCAGTATTTT. Full variable domain (rest looked up from reference TRBV5-1 and TRBJ2-3): KAGVTQTPRYLIKTRGQQVTLSCSPISGHRSVSWYQQTPGQGLQFLFEYFSETQRNKGNFPGRFSGRQFSNSRSEMNVSTLELGDSALYLCASSAVAGTDTQYFGPGTRLTVL.